This TCR beta chain was sequenced during a study of naive and memory T cell subsets. As for this clonotype: Since a much larger clone is just one base distant, this may be a read error.

Four PCR rounds used nested alpha and beta constant region primers plus the SP2 primer. TCRdb reanalysed the 5' RACE reads using MiXCR and keeps one entry per CDR3 protein. The data contain around 56,000 distinct CDR3 sequences, 6.5% to 8.5% of them seen just once; the ten biggest clones take up roughly 8.9%. An oligonucleotide containing a UMI was ligated to the 3' end of TCR cDNA. RNA was extracted from under 3 ml of whole blood of healthy adults. Cells were not sorted; total RNA input targeted about 1 to 1000 ng. CDR1 is DFQATT, CDR2 SNEGSKA, per germline (reference sequence). V was cut by 0 bases and J by 0 bases, with 9 bases left in between. CDR3 length: 15 amino acids.

The sequence was collected from a female donor in good health. This chain uses TRBV20-1 with TRBJ1-5; D unclear. The CDR3 loop reads CSARDLTYSNQPQHF. The DNA for the CDR3 is TGCAGTGCTAGAGATCTGACCTATAGCAATCAGCCCCAGCATTTT.